This T cell receptor (beta chain) was identified during a study of blood T cells in healthy people across ages. General observations from the study: Observed TCR beta diversity showed a strong correlation with the percentage of naive T cells as measured by flow cytometry.

Each sample provided at least 5.5 micrograms of extracted total RNA. CDR3 length equals 11 residues. The germline CDR1 and CDR2 sequences are MNHEY and SVGAGI. Trimming left V 7 bases short and J 10 bases short, with 13 bases between. As to this clonotype: Its cognate antigen is unknown.

A second PCR, run for about 6 to 11 cycles, used a sample-barcoded 5' primer plus a J-beta primer mix. TCRdb passed the 5' RACE reads through MiXCR, listing each CDR3 protein once. The repertoire includes approximately 2,000,000 distinct CDR3 sequences, about two fifths of them detected once, and 23% sits in the top ten. Input material: blood. This sequence joins TRBV6-5 and TRBJ1-1, with D perhaps TRBD1 (6 bases). The origin of this receptor is a human donor in good health. Here the CDR3 reads CASTRGLLAFF. Written as DNA, the CDR3 is TGTGCCAGCACCAGGGGCTTATTAGCTTTCTTT.